These 21 T cell receptor beta chains were all obtained from the same sample, sequenced in a study of cytomegalovirus exposure and HLA in healthy donors. Amplification used 60 Vbeta primers and 13 Jbeta primers. Sequencing used immunoSEQ multiplex PCR; TCRdb keeps in-frame clones, though not all of them. The table shows about 110,000 clones, with more than 60% occurring only once. Sample: PBMCs. These TCRs come from a woman aged 50 to 65 in good health and CMV-seropositive.

V and J are TRBV5-1 and TRBJ1-5; tentative D call: TRBD1 (5 bases). Trimming took 4 bases from V and 1 from J, leaving 6 bases between them. Germline CDR1 is SGHRS and CDR2 is YFSETQ. The CDR3 runs to 13 residues. CDR3 DNA sequence: TGCGCCAGCAGCCCAGGGAGCAATCAGCCCCAGCATTTT. As protein: CASSPGSNQPQHF.

The chain couples TRBV27 to TRBJ2-7; possibly TRBD2 for D (6 bases). The CDR3 extends over 13 amino acids. CDR1 MNHEY and CDR2 SMNVEV come from the germline V gene (reference sequence). Trimming stripped 8 bases from V and 7 bases from J, with 18 bases between. CDR3 in amino acids: CASGTRDWVEQYF. Here the CDR3 DNA reads TGTGCCAGCGGGACCCGGGACTGGGTGGAGCAGTACTTC.

The rearrangement links TRBV6-1 to TRBJ1-5, with TRBD1 matching 8 bases. The ends lost 3 bases at V and 0 bases at J; junction bases unmatched: 10. The germline V gene encodes CDR1 MNHNS and CDR2 SASEGT. The CDR3 runs to 18 residues. The CDR3 reads CASSDRGPGIYSNQPQHF. Written as DNA, the CDR3 is TGTGCCAGCAGTGACAGGGGGCCGGGGATTTATAGCAATCAGCCCCAGCATTTT.

This rearrangement joins TRBV9 to TRBJ2-5, with 8 bases that match TRBD1. CDR1 is SGDLS, CDR2 YYNGEE, per germline. The junction had 10 bases not matched to a gene; V was cut back by 4 bases and J by 2 bases. The length of the CDR3 is 16 residues. This CDR3 reads CASSPQRTGGQETQYF. For the CDR3, the DNA is TGTGCCAGCAGCCCCCAGCGAACAGGGGGACAAGAGACCCAGTACTTC.

This clone was counted between two and nine times. In DNA form, the CDR3 reads TGTGCCAGCAGTGAAGCAGAACTAGCGGGGGGCTACGAGCAGTACTTC. Residues: CASSEAELAGGYEQYF. This chain connects TRBV2 to TRBJ2-7, with 12 nucleotides matching TRBD2. With V trimmed by 0 bases and J by 3 bases, 3 bases remained unmatched. The germline gives CDR1 SNHLY, CDR2 FYNNEI. The CDR3 totals 16 residues.

This clone was counted only a few times. This chain connects TRBV5-1 to TRBJ1-5, with TRBD1 as a possible D gene (5 bases). Germline values: CDR1 SGHRS, CDR2 YFSETQ. The length of the CDR3 is 15 residues. V lost 0 bases, J lost 3 bases, and 10 bases lay in between. The chain's CDR3 is CASSLAGGSNQPQHF. The CDR3 nucleotides are TGCGCCAGCAGCTTGGCCGGGGGATCCAATCAGCCCCAGCATTTT.

V is TRBV7-6 and J is TRBJ1-1, with D unclear. The CDR3 covers 14 residues. V was shortened by 5 bases and J by 7 bases, with 17 bases between the two germline ends. The germline CDR1 and CDR2 sequences are SGHVS and FNYEAQ. CDR3 DNA: TGTGCCAGCAGCCCCAGGAATACCCTTTTTGAAGCTTTCTTT. Translation gives CASSPRNTLFEAFF.

This clone occurred a few times. The rearrangement joins TRBV6-7 to TRBJ2-3; D may be TRBD1 (6 bases). TRBV6-7 qualifies as an ORF whose function is uncertain. Trimming pared 8 bases from V and 4 bases from J, leaving 19 bases between. The CDR3 is made up of 15 amino acids. The CDR3, as DNA: TGTGCCAGCCGTCTCTCGGGACAAAGGGCAGATACGCAGTATTTT. This translates into CASRLSGQRADTQYF.

As DNA, the CDR3 is TGCGCCAGCTTCGACAGCTCCGGGACTGAAGCTTTCTTT. Residues: CASFDSSGTEAFF. The rearrangement joins TRBV5-1 to TRBJ1-1, with D maybe TRBD1 (5 bases). The germline V and J ends were trimmed by 7 bases and 5 bases, with 15 bases remaining between them. In germline, CDR1 is SGHRS, CDR2 YFSETQ. There are 13 residues in the CDR3.

J is TRBJ1-2 and V is TRBV9, with 9 bases fitting TRBD1. CDR1 and CDR2 (germline): SGDLS, YYNGEE. V lost 4 bases and J lost 8; bases outside the gene matches: 9. The CDR3 extends over 14 amino acids. The CDR3 DNA sequence: TGTGCCAGCAGCTCTCACAGGGGGCCCATCGGCTACACCTTC. Protein sequence: CASSSHRGPIGYTF.

The J gene is TRBJ2-1, the V gene TRBV4-2, with TRBD1 as a possible D gene (5 bases). Trimming left V 6 bases short and J 5 bases short, with 14 bases between. The CDR3 is made up of 14 amino acids. The germline V gene encodes CDR1 LGHNA and CDR2 YNFKEQ. CDR3 DNA sequence: TGTGCCAGCAGTACTATACAGGAAAACAATGAGCAGTTCTTC. Translation: CASSTIQENNEQFF.

The V gene is TRBV10-3, the J gene TRBJ2-5, with D possibly being TRBD2 (5 bases). The germline CDR1 and CDR2 sequences are ENHRY and SYGVKD. Trimming removed 9 bases at V and 1 base at J, with 12 bases between. This CDR3 is 13 amino acids long. The CDR3 DNA reads TGTGCCATAAGCCGGGATCCCCAAGAGACCCAGTACTTC. Protein: CAISRDPQETQYF.

The chain employs TRBV6-5 and TRBJ2-3; TRBD2 agrees at 9 bases. V shed 0 bases, J shed 4 bases, and the junction held 5 bases outside the gene matches. CDR1 MNHEY and CDR2 SVGAGI come from the germline V gene. This CDR3 spans 16 amino acids. In nucleotides, the CDR3 is TGTGCCAGCAGTTACTCGGTCGGGACTAGCTCAGATACGCAGTATTTT. It is translated as CASSYSVGTSSDTQYF.

The CDR3 sequence is CASSPIGTGNYGYTF. In DNA form, the CDR3 reads TGTGCCAGCAGTCCAATCGGGACAGGGAATTATGGCTACACCTTC. The rearrangement links TRBV5-4 to TRBJ1-2; TRBD1 agrees at 9 bases. V lost 5 bases and J lost 5; bases outside the gene matches: 10. Germline-derived CDR1 and CDR2 are SGHNT and YYREEE (reference sequence). CDR3 size: 15 residues.

The CDR3 DNA reads as TGCGCCAGCAGCCAAAGCGTCGGCGGGGGGGCAGATACGCAGTATTTT. Amino acid sequence: CASSQSVGGGADTQYF. J is TRBJ2-3 and V is TRBV4-3; 9 bases are a match to TRBD2. Germline CDR1 LGHNA, CDR2 YSLEER. V lost 2 bases and J lost 4; bases outside the gene matches: 7. The CDR3 contains 16 residues.

V is TRBV5-8 and J is TRBJ2-6; a weak D match, TRBD1 (6 bases). The CDR3 contains 19 residues. Trimming removed 2 bases at V and 0 bases at J, with 18 bases between. CDR1 and CDR2 from the germline V gene are SGHTS and YDEGEE. The CDR3 reads CASSFWSGQSTSGANVLTF. The CDR3 DNA reads TGTGCCAGCAGCTTTTGGTCGGGACAAAGTACCTCTGGGGCCAACGTCCTGACTTTC.

The V and J genes are TRBV7-2 and TRBJ2-2; 7 positions agree with TRBD1. From germline, CDR1 is SGHTA and CDR2 FQGNSA. There are 16 residues in the CDR3. Trimming took 4 bases from V and 7 from J; bases not matched to a gene: 12. The CDR3 loop is CASSSRGLGQIGELFF. The CDR3 DNA sequence: TGTGCCAGCAGCTCTAGGGGGCTGGGGCAGATCGGGGAGCTGTTTTTT.

The genes are TRBV18 and TRBJ1-1, with 10 nucleotides matching TRBD1. V lost 6 bases, J lost 8 bases, and 3 bases stayed unmatched. Looked up from germline, CDR1 is KGHSH and CDR2 is LQKENI. The CDR3 sequence is 12 residues long. CDR3 loop: CASSLGQGEAFF. The CDR3 nucleotides read TGTGCCAGCTCTCTGGGACAGGGGGAAGCTTTCTTT.

The chain has TRBV14 and TRBJ1-2, with unresolved D. This CDR3 has 12 residues. The V end was cut by 0 bases, the J end by 4 bases, with 3 bases between. Germline V gives CDR1 SGHDN, CDR2 FVKESK. The CDR3 coding sequence is TGTGCCAGCAGCCAAGAGGCCTATGGCTACACCTTC. Amino acids: CASSQEAYGYTF.

The chain recombines TRBV21-1 with TRBJ1-1; the table gives TRBD1 as D, unverified against the DNA. TRBV21-1 is a documented pseudogene. The CDR3 is 17 amino acids. The CDR3 sequence is CASSTWTGPKEFAEAFF. The DNA for the CDR3 is TGTGCCAGCAGCACCTGGACAGGGCCGAAGGAATTCGCTGAAGCTTTCTTT.

This clone was seen a handful of times. The chain has TRBV29-1 and TRBJ2-1, with D perhaps matching TRBD2 (6 bases). The CDR3 runs to 16 residues. Per the germline V gene, CDR1 is SQVTM and CDR2 is ANQGSEA. V lost 7 bases and J lost 2, with 21 bases in between. This CDR3 reads CSGGVGLSSPYNEQFF. As DNA, the CDR3 is TGCAGCGGGGGGGTAGGCTTATCTAGCCCCTACAATGAGCAGTTCTTC.